This T cell receptor beta chain is drawn from a study of CD8+ T cells in alopecia areata. After isolation, RNA underwent reverse transcription to generate cDNA as the sequencing template. Using immunoSEQ multiplex PCR, the repertoire was profiled, and TCRdb retains in-frame clones only, with some absent. The data contain about 150,000 clones, more than 45% of them singletons. The specimen comprised CD8+ T cells sorted from blood, sampled at week 0. The source is a human donor with alopecia areata.

The CDR3 DNA reads TGCAGCGTTTTGTATCGGCGGGGGGGGAGCTCCTACAATGAGCAGTTCTTC. This translates into CSVLYRRGGSSYNEQFF. The V call is TRBV29-1, the J call TRBJ2-1, with 9 positions matching TRBD2. J lost 0 bases, V lost 5 bases, and 11 bases had no gene match. CDR3 size: 17 residues. The germline CDR1 and CDR2 sequences are SQVTM and ANQGSEA.